Listed below are T cell receptor beta chains from one sample, sequenced in a study of tumor T cells in aggressive B-cell lymphoma. The assay was immunoSEQ multiplex PCR, and TCRdb's table has in-frame clones only and misses some. The sample records approximately 300 clones, 75% to 80% being singletons. Sequencing input: tumor tissue. The source of these receptors is an adult with diffuse large B cell lymphoma. CDR3s include the opening cysteine and the closing phenylalanine or tryptophan. A D gene is named only where the DNA matches it firmly. For some rows the clone size is stated as once, few or many, or as a class when expanded; others skip it.

d_call,clone_size,v_call,j_call,cdr3_nt,cdr3_aa
-,-,TRBV7-9,TRBJ1-1,TGTGCCTCGCGGTTCGGGAACACTGAAGCTTTCTTT,CASRFGNTEAFF
-,-,TRBV11-2,TRBJ2-3,TGTGCCAGCAGCCCCCTGGCTAGCGTAGTTTCAGATACGCAGTATTTT,CASSPLASVVSDTQYF
TRBD1,-,TRBV4-3,TRBJ1-3,TGCGCCAGCAGCCCGCTGGGACAGCCTTTGGACACCATATATTTT,CASSPLGQPLDTIYF
-,-,TRBV5-1,TRBJ2-1,TGCGCCAGCAGGGGACTCCAATGGGGCAATGAGCAGTTCTTC,CASRGLQWGNEQFF
-,-,TRBV4-1,TRBJ2-2,TGCGCCAGCAGCCCCGAGGGCACCGGGGAGCTGTTTTTT,CASSPEGTGELFF
-,-,TRBV7-6,TRBJ2-7,TGTGCCAGCAGCTTAAGAGAATCCGGGTCCTACGAGCAGTACTTC,CASSLRESGSYEQYF
-,-,TRBV19,TRBJ1-2,TGTGCCAGTCAGGCAGAATCCTATGGCTACACCTTC,CASQAESYGYTF
TRBD2,few,TRBV28,TRBJ2-7,TGTGCCAGCAGTTTGGGACTAGCGGGGGGATATCTGGGAGTCTCCTACGAGCAGTACTTC,CASSLGLAGGYLGVSYEQYF
-,few,TRBV5-1,TRBJ2-5,TGCGCCAGCAGTTTGATAAACCCCTTTAGGGGCCAAGAGACCCAGTACTTC,CASSLINPFRGQETQYF
-,-,TRBV28,TRBJ2-7,TGTGCCACCCGGACACCGGATATCTACGAGCAGTACTTC,CATRTPDIYEQYF
TRBD1,-,TRBV7-2,TRBJ2-1,TGTGCCAGCAGCTTAAAAGGGGGCCCCTACAATGAGCAGTTCTTC,CASSLKGGPYNEQFF
-,few,TRBV28,TRBJ2-6,TGTGCCAGCAGTTTATTTGCGCTTGGGGCCAACGTCCTGACTTTC,CASSLFALGANVLTF
-,-,TRBV7-9,TRBJ2-7,TGTGCCAGCAGCTCCCGGGGGGGGACAGGGCGCGAGCAGTACTTT,CASSSRGGTGREQYF
-,-,TRBV7-6,TRBJ2-7,TGTGCCAGCAGCTTAGATGGGAGCGAGCAGTACTTC,CASSLDGSEQYF
-,-,TRBV5-1,TRBJ2-5,TGCGCCAGCAGCTTGGGCGGTCTCCAAGAGACCCAGTACTTC,CASSLGGLQETQYF
-,-,TRBV9,TRBJ2-1,TGTGCCAGCAGCGCCTCATCTACGGGGAACAATAAGCAGTTCTTC,CASSASSTGNNKQFF
-,-,TRBV7-9,TRBJ2-1,TGTGCCAGCAGCCTAAGGGGAGGGGGCAATGAGCAGTTCTTC,CASSLRGGGNEQFF
-,few,TRBV28,TRBJ1-4,TGTGCCAGCAGAGAGCCCCCGGGGACACCAACTAATGAAAAACTGTTTTTT,CASREPPGTPTNEKLFF
TRBD1,-,TRBV25-1,TRBJ1-1,TGTGCCAGCAGGAAAGGGCAGGGGGAGTTCGCTGAAGCTTTCTTT,CASRKGQGEFAEAFF
TRBD1,-,TRBV28,TRBJ1-5,TGTGCCAGCAGAACAGGGGCCCTCAATCAGCCCCAGCATTTT,CASRTGALNQPQHF
TRBD2,-,TRBV19,TRBJ2-7,TGTGCCAATAGTCAGGGTTGGGGGGGCTACGAGCAGTACTTC,CANSQGWGGYEQYF
-,once,TRBV19,TRBJ2-4,TGTGCCAGTAGTATAGGGAAACAGGGTAGGAAAAACATTCAGTACTTC,CASSIGKQGRKNIQYF
TRBD1,-,TRBV6-5,TRBJ2-1,TGTGCCAGCAGTTACGGGGGACAGGGTTTCAGCGAGCAGTTCTTC,CASSYGGQGFSEQFF
-,-,TRBV28,TRBJ1-1,TGTGCCAGCACGGTCGGTGGGGGGGCGAACACTGAAGCTTTCTTT,CASTVGGGANTEAFF
-,-,TRBV29-1,TRBJ1-2,TGCAGCGGCAAGCCTTATACAGGAGAGTATGGCTACACCTTC,CSGKPYTGEYGYTF
TRBD1,-,TRBV4-1,TRBJ2-5,TGCGCCAGCAGCCAAGACCCGGGACAGACTGCCCAAGAGACCCAGTACTTC,CASSQDPGQTAQETQYF
TRBD2,-,TRBV7-9,TRBJ2-3,TGTGCTAGCAAACCCTCTAGCGGCCTTACAGATACGCAGTATTTT,CASKPSSGLTDTQYF
-,-,TRBV9,TRBJ2-6,TGTGCCAGCAGCCCTGGAGAACACTTTGGGGCCAACGTCCTGACTTTC,CASSPGEHFGANVLTF
TRBD1,-,TRBV23-1,TRBJ1-6,TGCGCCAGCAGTCCAGACAGGGAAGTACGTCTCCATTCACCCCTCCACTTT,CASSPDREVRLHSPLHF
TRBD1,hyperexpanded,TRBV15,TRBJ2-7,TGTGCCACCGGGACAGGGGGATTGAGTTCCTACGAGCAGTACTTC,CATGTGGLSSYEQYF
TRBD2,-,TRBV29-1,TRBJ2-2,TGCAGCGTCCTGCTAGCGGGGGGCGAGAACACCGGGGAGCTGTTTTTT,CSVLLAGGENTGELFF
-,-,TRBV19,TRBJ1-1,TGTGCCAGTAGCGTTTCTGCAGCGGAGGGGACTGAAGCTTTCTTT,CASSVSAAEGTEAFF
TRBD2,once,TRBV4-3,TRBJ2-3,TGCGCCAGCAGCCAAGATCTGGCGGGGGGGCCGGCAGATACGCAGTATTTT,CASSQDLAGGPADTQYF
TRBD2,-,TRBV5-1,TRBJ2-2,TGCGCCAGCAGCTTGTTGGGGGGGAACATCGGGGAGCTGTTTTTT,CASSLLGGNIGELFF
-,-,TRBV5-1,TRBJ2-2,TGCGCCAGCAGCTTGTTGGGGGGGAACACCGGGGAGCTGTTTTTT,CASSLLGGNTGELFF
-,-,TRBV5-1,TRBJ2-7,TGCGCCAGCAGCTTGTTAGGGGTTGGTTACGAGCAGTACTTC,CASSLLGVGYEQYF
-,-,TRBV14,TRBJ1-1,TGTGCCAGCAGTACAAGTACGCGGACTGAAGCTTTCTTT,CASSTSTRTEAFF
-,once,TRBV7-9,TRBJ1-6,TGTGCCAGCAGCTCGCGCTCCAGGGGTTATAATTCACCCCTCCACTTT,CASSSRSRGYNSPLHF
-,-,TRBV7-9,TRBJ1-4,TGTGCCAGCAGCCTCAACGGCGGGGAAAAACTGTTTTTT,CASSLNGGEKLFF
TRBD2,-,TRBV5-4,TRBJ2-7,TGTGCCAGCAGCCCGGGACTAGCGGGGGAAATCTCCTACGAGCAGTACTTC,CASSPGLAGEISYEQYF
-,-,TRBV8-2,TRBJ2-6,TGTGGCAAAGTGCCCAAGATAACACAAAGTCGGGCCAACGTCCTGACTTTC,CGKVPKITQSRANVLTF
TRBD1,-,TRBV5-1,TRBJ2-2,TGCGCCAGCAGCTTGGAGGGGGCCGGAACCGGGGAGCTGTTTTTT,CASSLEGAGTGELFF
-,-,TRBV30,TRBJ2-1,TGTGCCTGGAGTTCTCTCCCGGGGGACTGGCAGTTCTTC,CAWSSLPGDWQFF
TRBD1,-,TRBV5-4,TRBJ1-2,TGTGCCAGCAGTGAAACAGGGGGCCGTCCAAACTATGGCTACACCTTC,CASSETGGRPNYGYTF
-,-,TRBV19,TRBJ1-6,TGTGCCAGTAGTCCGTTGGGCGGGGTTAATTCCCCCCTCCACTTT,CASSPLGGVNSPLHF
-,-,TRBV6-9,TRBJ2-6,TGTGCCAGCAGTCGACAAAGTCGGGCCAACGTCCTGACTTTC,CASSRQSRANVLTF
-,few,TRBV25-1,TRBJ2-1,TGTGCCAGCAGTGACCCCCCGACAGACAATGAGCAGTTCTTC,CASSDPPTDNEQFF
TRBD1,-,TRBV14,TRBJ2-5,TGTGCCAGCAGCCAACTCAGGACAGGGAGAGAGACCCAGTACTTC,CASSQLRTGRETQYF
-,once,TRBV4-3,TRBJ1-1,TGCGCCAGCAGCCAACTATCCGGGGGCACTGAAGCTTTCTTT,CASSQLSGGTEAFF
-,-,TRBV25-1,TRBJ2-7,TGTGCCAGCGGGACTTACTCCTACGAGCAGTACTTC,CASGTYSYEQYF
-,-,TRBV20-1,TRBJ2-7,TGCAGTGCCCGTACAGGAGACGAGCAGTACTTC,CSARTGDEQYF